Listed below are T cell receptor beta chains from one sample, sequenced in a study of regulatory T cells in long-lasting Graves disease. TCRdb recomputed calls from the multiplex PCR reads with MiXCR, one row per CDR3 protein. The sample records about 470,000 distinct CDR3 sequences, roughly 20% being singletons. The sample consisted of peripheral blood mononuclear cells (PBMCs), taken when the disease was refractory, from a patient treated with antithyroid drugs. All receptors come from a female donor with Graves disease. Each CDR3 is given with its conserved first and last residue. Fields, in order: V gene, J gene, clone size, D gene, CDR3 protein, CDR3 DNA. The D gene is left open where the match is weak. Clone size appears in some rows only: once, few, many, or a class for an expanded clone.

v_gene: TRBV11-2
j_gene: TRBJ2-4
abundance: many
d_gene: TRBD2
CDR3aa: CASSLRSGVIRIQYF
CDR3nt: TGTGCCAGCAGCTTAAGGAGCGGGGTTATTCGGATTCAGTACTTC

v_gene: TRBV28
j_gene: TRBJ2-1
abundance: .
d_gene: .
CDR3aa: CASSHRASVNEQFF
CDR3nt: TGTGCCAGCAGTCACAGGGCTTCGGTCAATGAGCAGTTCTTC

v_gene: TRBV28
j_gene: TRBJ1-5
abundance: many
d_gene: .
CDR3aa: CASSLATPSNQPQHF
CDR3nt: TGTGCCAGCAGTTTAGCTACACCGAGCAATCAGCCCCAGCATTTT

v_gene: TRBV2
j_gene: TRBJ2-5
abundance: .
d_gene: TRBD2
CDR3aa: CASSAASGSGSAETQYF
CDR3nt: TGTGCCAGCAGCGCGGCTAGCGGGAGCGGGAGTGCAGAGACCCAGTACTTC

v_gene: TRBV12-3/TRBV12-4
j_gene: TRBJ1-4
abundance: many
d_gene: TRBD1
CDR3aa: CASSPGTGAEKLFF
CDR3nt: TGTGCCAGCAGTCCCGGGACAGGGGCCGAAAAACTGTTTTTT

v_gene: TRBV28
j_gene: TRBJ1-3
abundance: .
d_gene: .
CDR3aa: CASSLVGPAGNTIYF
CDR3nt: TGTGCCAGCAGTTTAGTGGGCCCAGCTGGAAACACCATATATTTT

v_gene: TRBV7-2
j_gene: TRBJ1-1
abundance: many
d_gene: .
CDR3aa: CASRGEAFF
CDR3nt: TGTGCCAGCAGAGGTGAAGCTTTCTTT

v_gene: TRBV28
j_gene: TRBJ2-7
abundance: many
d_gene: TRBD2
CDR3aa: CASRAAKMTSGSQKSYEQYF
CDR3nt: TGTGCCAGCAGGGCGGCGAAAATGACTAGCGGAAGTCAAAAATCCTACGAGCAGTACTTC

v_gene: TRBV6-1
j_gene: TRBJ1-5
abundance: .
d_gene: .
CDR3aa: CASKTGGQPQHF
CDR3nt: TGTGCCAGCAAAACGGGGGGTCAGCCCCAGCATTTT

v_gene: TRBV20-1
j_gene: TRBJ2-1
abundance: few
d_gene: TRBD2
CDR3aa: CSAPARLAGYNEQFF
CDR3nt: TGCAGTGCTCCCGCGAGACTAGCGGGGTACAATGAGCAGTTCTTC

v_gene: TRBV6-5
j_gene: TRBJ1-1
abundance: few
d_gene: TRBD1
CDR3aa: CASSYSRTGSTEAFF
CDR3nt: TGTGCCAGCAGTTACTCGCGGACAGGGAGCACTGAAGCTTTCTTT

v_gene: TRBV27
j_gene: TRBJ1-5
abundance: medium-sized
d_gene: .
CDR3aa: CASSLGTPNQPQHF
CDR3nt: TGTGCCAGCAGTTTAGGTACACCGAATCAGCCCCAGCATTTT

v_gene: TRBV28
j_gene: TRBJ2-5
abundance: many
d_gene: TRBD2
CDR3aa: CASSASGGEDF
CDR3nt: TGTGCCAGCAGCGCGAGTGGGGGGGAGGACTTC

v_gene: TRBV6-1
j_gene: TRBJ2-5
abundance: many
d_gene: .
CDR3aa: CASSSDWASAETQYF
CDR3nt: TGTGCCAGCAGCAGCGACTGGGCTAGTGCAGAGACCCAGTACTTC

v_gene: TRBV4-1
j_gene: TRBJ1-3
abundance: .
d_gene: .
CDR3aa: CASSQGLASGNTIYF
CDR3nt: TGCGCCAGCAGCCAAGGTTTGGCCTCTGGAAACACCATATATTTT

v_gene: TRBV28
j_gene: TRBJ2-5
abundance: many
d_gene: .
CDR3aa: CASSFQTAQETQYF
CDR3nt: TGTGCCAGCAGTTTCCAGACAGCACAAGAGACCCAGTACTTC

v_gene: TRBV2
j_gene: TRBJ2-7
abundance: .
d_gene: .
CDR3aa: CASTGTGSFYGQYF
CDR3nt: TGTGCCAGCACTGGGACGGGGTCGTTCTACGGGCAGTACTTC

v_gene: TRBV7-2
j_gene: TRBJ2-7
abundance: few
d_gene: TRBD2
CDR3aa: CASKPMGTSRFYEQYF
CDR3nt: TGTGCCAGCAAACCGATGGGGACTAGCAGATTCTACGAGCAGTACTTC

v_gene: TRBV2
j_gene: TRBJ2-2
abundance: many
d_gene: TRBD1
CDR3aa: CASSDPTGGVGTGELFF
CDR3nt: TGTGCCAGCAGTGACCCCACAGGGGGCGTAGGTACCGGGGAGCTGTTTTTT

v_gene: TRBV5-8
j_gene: TRBJ2-7
abundance: few
d_gene: TRBD2
CDR3aa: CASSPRGGGQYF
CDR3nt: TGTGCCAGCAGCCCCCGCGGGGGGGGGCAGTACTTC

v_gene: TRBV9
j_gene: TRBJ2-7
abundance: .
d_gene: .
CDR3aa: CASSVDLQTEQYF
CDR3nt: TGTGCCAGCAGCGTAGATCTCCAAACCGAGCAGTACTTC

v_gene: TRBV4-1
j_gene: TRBJ2-7
abundance: .
d_gene: TRBD2
CDR3aa: CASSQGGTSGSHEQYF
CDR3nt: TGCGCCAGCAGCCAAGGCGGGACTAGCGGGAGCCACGAGCAGTACTTC

v_gene: TRBV20-1
j_gene: TRBJ2-7
abundance: few
d_gene: .
CDR3aa: CSARDRDNAPYEQYF
CDR3nt: TGCAGTGCTAGAGATCGCGACAACGCCCCCTACGAGCAGTACTTC

v_gene: TRBV19
j_gene: TRBJ1-2
abundance: few
d_gene: .
CDR3aa: CATYRDNSNYGYTF
CDR3nt: TGTGCCACCTACAGGGACAACTCAAATTATGGCTACACCTTC

v_gene: TRBV7-9
j_gene: TRBJ2-7
abundance: many
d_gene: TRBD2
CDR3aa: CASSRSGTSGRRGEQYF
CDR3nt: TGTGCCAGCAGCAGGTCCGGGACTAGCGGGAGAAGGGGGGAGCAGTACTTC

v_gene: TRBV24-1
j_gene: TRBJ1-3
abundance: .
d_gene: .
CDR3aa: CATSDSPGNTIYF
CDR3nt: TGTGCCACCAGTGATTCTCCTGGAAACACCATATATTTT

v_gene: TRBV6-1
j_gene: TRBJ1-4
abundance: .
d_gene: .
CDR3aa: CASKGVSNEKLFF
CDR3nt: TGTGCCTCCAAAGGGGTGTCTAATGAAAAACTGTTTTTT

v_gene: TRBV5-4
j_gene: TRBJ2-7
abundance: few
d_gene: .
CDR3aa: CASILGGEQYF
CDR3nt: TGTGCCAGCATCCTCGGGGGCGAGCAGTACTTC

v_gene: TRBV5-4
j_gene: TRBJ1-2
abundance: many
d_gene: TRBD1
CDR3aa: CASSLVWDSGSYGYTF
CDR3nt: TGTGCCAGCAGCTTGGTCTGGGACAGCGGTTCCTATGGCTACACCTTC

v_gene: TRBV11-2
j_gene: TRBJ2-7
abundance: many
d_gene: TRBD2
CDR3aa: CASTTRLAGDYEQYF
CDR3nt: TGTGCCAGCACTACGAGGCTAGCGGGGGACTACGAGCAGTACTTC

v_gene: TRBV29-1
j_gene: TRBJ2-1
abundance: few
d_gene: .
CDR3aa: CSVPWRPLNDNEQFF
CDR3nt: TGCAGCGTCCCTTGGAGACCCTTGAACGACAATGAGCAGTTCTTC

v_gene: TRBV7-8
j_gene: TRBJ2-7
abundance: .
d_gene: .
CDR3aa: CASSPSQPERYF
CDR3nt: TGTGCCAGCAGCCCTTCGCAGCCAGAGCGGTACTTC

v_gene: TRBV5-1
j_gene: TRBJ2-7
abundance: few
d_gene: .
CDR3aa: CASSFEFTSYEQYF
CDR3nt: TGCGCCAGCAGCTTTGAGTTTACCTCCTACGAGCAGTACTTC

v_gene: TRBV27
j_gene: TRBJ1-3
abundance: .
d_gene: .
CDR3aa: CASSSIGVSPAPIYF
CDR3nt: TGTGCCAGCAGTTCTATCGGGGTCAGTCCCGCCCCCATATATTTT

v_gene: TRBV10-3
j_gene: TRBJ1-2
abundance: few
d_gene: .
CDR3aa: CAISERTEFNYGYTF
CDR3nt: TGTGCCATCAGTGAAAGGACGGAATTTAACTATGGCTACACCTTC

v_gene: TRBV12-3/TRBV12-4
j_gene: TRBJ1-5
abundance: .
d_gene: TRBD1
CDR3aa: CASSLSGTGVQPQHF
CDR3nt: TGTGCCAGCAGTTTAAGCGGGACAGGGGTTCAGCCCCAGCATTTT

v_gene: TRBV27
j_gene: TRBJ2-6
abundance: .
d_gene: .
CDR3aa: CASHKGVGSGANVLTF
CDR3nt: TGTGCCAGCCATAAGGGGGTGGGCTCTGGGGCCAACGTCCTGACTTTC

v_gene: TRBV29-1
j_gene: TRBJ2-3
abundance: .
d_gene: TRBD1
CDR3aa: CSGRGHLTDTQYF
CDR3nt: TGCAGCGGCAGGGGGCATTTAACAGATACGCAGTATTTT

v_gene: TRBV28
j_gene: TRBJ2-1
abundance: .
d_gene: TRBD2
CDR3aa: CASSSGGRTYNEQFF
CDR3nt: TGTGCCAGCAGTTCGGGAGGGAGAACTTACAATGAGCAGTTCTTC

v_gene: TRBV14
j_gene: TRBJ1-1
abundance: .
d_gene: .
CDR3aa: CASSQVRGTEAFF
CDR3nt: TGTGCCAGCAGCCAAGTCAGGGGCACTGAAGCTTTCTTT

v_gene: TRBV29-1
j_gene: TRBJ2-5
abundance: many
d_gene: .
CDR3aa: CSVRRRETQYF
CDR3nt: TGCAGCGTTCGGAGGAGGGAGACCCAGTACTTC